The 7 T cell receptor beta chains listed next were all sequenced from one sample in a study of blood T cell repertoires in COVID-19. Here immunoSEQ multiplex PCR was the method, and the copy in TCRdb shows in-frame clones only, minus some. This repertoire shows approximately 58,000 clones, roughly 82% found once; its top ten account for roughly 6%. Sequencing was done on a sample of peripheral blood. These receptors were taken from a woman aged 55 to 70 with acute or convalescent COVID-19.

This rearrangement joins TRBV4-1 to TRBJ1-2, with TRBD1 matching over 7 bases. Looked up from germline, CDR1 is MGHRA and CDR2 is YSYEKL. The CDR3 totals 16 residues. V dropped 7 bases and J dropped 0; count of bases not matched to a gene: 11. DNA for the CDR3: TGCGCCAGCATTCCCCAACCGGGACAGACTAACTATGGCTACACCTTC. The encoded protein is CASIPQPGQTNYGYTF.

This chain connects TRBV5-1 to TRBJ2-3; 13 bases map to TRBD2. V shed 5 bases, J shed 3 bases, and the junction held 6 bases outside the gene matches. Per germline, CDR1 SGHRS and CDR2 YFSETQ. The length of the CDR3 is 16 residues. The CDR3 DNA reads TGCGCCAGCAGACCGGGACTAGCGGGGCGAACAGATACGCAGTATTTT. Amino acid sequence: CASRPGLAGRTDTQYF. The full variable domain, completed using reference TRBV5-1 and TRBJ2-3, is KAGVTQTPRYLIKTRGQQVTLSCSPISGHRSVSWYQQTPGQGLQFLFEYFSETQRNKGNFPGRFSGRQFSNSRSEMNVSTLELGDSALYLCASRPGLAGRTDTQYFGPGTRLTVL.

The chain carries TRBV5-1 and TRBJ2-3; D remains unclear. CDR1 is SGHRS and CDR2 is YFSETQ in the germline V gene. V was trimmed by 1 base and J by 6 bases, leaving 9 bases between them. The CDR3 loop spans 13 amino acids. DNA of the CDR3: TGCGCCAGCAGCTTGTCGGTTGCTGATACGCAGTATTTT. Amino acids: CASSLSVADTQYF.

The V call is TRBV2, the J call TRBJ2-3, with 11 bases matching TRBD1. The CDR3 contains 15 residues. Germline assignment: CDR1 SNHLY and CDR2 FYNNEI. With V trimmed by 7 bases and J by 1 base, 4 bases remained unmatched. The CDR3, as DNA: TGTGCCAGCACCAAGGACAGGGGGCGCACAGATACGCAGTATTTT. This sequence encodes CASTKDRGRTDTQYF.

The rearrangement uses TRBV10-3 and TRBJ1-4; TRBD1 agrees at 8 bases. This CDR3 is 15 amino acids long. CDR1 is ENHRY and CDR2 is SYGVKD in the germline V gene. V shed 5 bases and J 8 bases; nucleotides not matched to a gene: 10. The CDR3 DNA reads TGTGCCATCAGTCCTTCGACAGGGGAGGGCGAAAAACTGTTTTTT. Its protein product is CAISPSTGEGEKLFF.

V gene TRBV6-5 combines with J gene TRBJ2-7; 9 nucleotides line up with TRBD1. The length of the CDR3 is 14 residues. V lost 10 bases to trimming and J lost 1 base; unmatched junction nucleotides: 8. The germline V gene encodes CDR1 MNHEY and CDR2 SVGAGI. The CDR3 reads CATKTGTGSYEQYF. In DNA form, the CDR3 reads TGTGCCACAAAAACCGGGACAGGGTCCTACGAGCAGTACTTC.

The chain has TRBV29-1 and TRBJ1-2; 12 bases align to TRBD1. CDR3 length: 14 amino acids. V lost 6 bases and J lost 8; bases outside the gene matches: 10. Germline loops: CDR1 SQVTM, CDR2 ANQGSEA. CDR3 nucleotides: TGCAGCGTCCCTCCGGGACAGGGGGCGCGAGGCTACACCTTC. It translates to CSVPPGQGARGYTF. Drawing the rest from reference TRBV29-1 and TRBJ1-2, the complete variable domain is SAVISQKPSRDICQRGTSLTIQCQVDSQVTMMFWYRQQPGQSLTLIATANQGSEATYESGFVIDKFPISRPNLTFSTLTVSNMSPEDSSIYLCSVPPGQGARGYTFGSGTRLTVV.